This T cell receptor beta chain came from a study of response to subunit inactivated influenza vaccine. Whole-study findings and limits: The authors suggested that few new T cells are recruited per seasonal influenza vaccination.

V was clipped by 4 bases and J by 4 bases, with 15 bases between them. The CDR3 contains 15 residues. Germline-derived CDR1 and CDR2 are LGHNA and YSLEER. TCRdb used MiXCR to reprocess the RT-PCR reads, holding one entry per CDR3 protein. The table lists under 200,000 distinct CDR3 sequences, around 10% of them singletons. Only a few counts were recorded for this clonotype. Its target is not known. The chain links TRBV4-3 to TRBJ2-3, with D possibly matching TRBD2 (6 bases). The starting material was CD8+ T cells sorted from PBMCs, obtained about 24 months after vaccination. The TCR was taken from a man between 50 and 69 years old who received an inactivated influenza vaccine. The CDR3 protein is CASSPSLGGADTQYF. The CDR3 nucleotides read TGCGCCAGCAGCCCTTCACTAGGAGGGGCAGATACGCAGTATTTT.